The source of this T cell receptor (beta chain) is a study of glioma-infiltrating T cells after dendritic cell vaccination. Study information: Between about 2003 and 2013, patients got autologous tumor lysate-pulsed dendritic cell vaccines. Autologous tumor lysate was loaded overnight onto monocyte-derived dendritic cells grown less than 8 days with IL-4 and GM-CSF.

The PCR used 60 V beta and 13 J beta primers. The assay was immunoSEQ multiplex PCR, and TCRdb's table has in-frame clones only and misses some. This sample has approximately 48,000 clones, with roughly 90% found just once. The sample's time point: after dendritic cell vaccination, including at tumor progression/relapse. The CDR3 runs 14 residues. Deletions cut 7 bases from V and 5 bases from J, with 17 bases between. Germline-derived CDR1 and CDR2 are SGHTA and FQGNSA. The TCR sequence derives from a human donor with glioblastoma. The genes are TRBV7-2 and TRBJ2-5, with D tentatively TRBD2 (5 bases). The material was blood, obtained after dendritic cell vaccination. CDR3 in amino acids: CASTKRAGVETQYF. The CDR3 nucleotides are TGTGCCAGCACCAAGAGGGCCGGAGTGGAGACCCAGTACTTC.